Below, 28 T cell receptor beta chains from the same sample are listed, as sequenced in a study of blood T cells in healthy people across ages. A second PCR of 7 to 11 cycles used a sample-barcoded 5' primer and a J-beta primer mix. In TCRdb, the 5' RACE reads were re-called with MiXCR into one record per CDR3 protein. The sample consists of fewer than 2,000,000 distinct CDR3 sequences, 39% of them appearing once. The sequenced sample was blood. Every receptor here comes from a human donor in good health.

The rearrangement links TRBV4-1 to TRBJ1-5; D unclear. The germline gives CDR1 MGHRA, CDR2 YSYEKL. V was cut by 0 bases and J by 0 bases, with 12 bases left in between. The CDR3 runs 17 residues. The CDR3 region is CASSQEHTDYSNQPQHF. The CDR3 bases are TGCGCCAGCAGCCAAGAACACACAGACTATAGCAATCAGCCCCAGCATTTT.

This rearrangement joins TRBV6-2 or TRBV6-3 to TRBJ2-3; the D gene is possibly TRBD1 (5 bases). CDR1 MNHEY and CDR2 SVGEGT come from the germline V gene. CDR3 length: 12 residues. The V end was cut by 6 bases, the J end by 10 bases, with 14 bases between. CDR3: CASRVRLGAQYF. For the CDR3, the DNA is TGTGCCAGCAGGGTCCGTCTAGGGGCGCAGTATTTT.

The rearrangement joins TRBV30 to TRBJ1-5, with D hard to call. The V end was cut by 2 bases, the J end by 1 base, with 12 bases between. Germline values: CDR1 GTSNPN, CDR2 SVGIG (reference sequence). There are 15 residues in the CDR3. This CDR3 reads CAWSSMIGSNQPQHF. CDR3 nucleotides: TGTGCCTGGAGTTCGATGATAGGAAGCAATCAGCCCCAGCATTTT.

The rearrangement joins TRBV7-2 to TRBJ1-1, with D perhaps matching TRBD1 (6 bases). V was trimmed by 2 bases and J by 6 bases, leaving 16 bases between them. The germline V gene encodes CDR1 SGHTA and CDR2 FQGNSA. The CDR3 is 15 amino acids. The CDR3 region is CASSLIYGGLAEAFF. The CDR3 DNA reads TGTGCCAGCAGCTTAATTTACGGGGGGCTCGCTGAAGCTTTCTTT.

The chain carries TRBV9 and TRBJ1-5; 7 nucleotides agree with TRBD1. Germline assignment: CDR1 SGDLS and CDR2 YYNGEE. V lost 4 bases to trimming and J lost 5 bases; unmatched junction nucleotides: 6. There are 14 residues in the CDR3. The CDR3 nucleotides read TGTGCCAGCAGCAGACAGGGTGGGGATCAGCCCCAGCATTTT. Translating it yields CASSRQGGDQPQHF. Based on the CDR3 plus reference TRBV9 and TRBJ1-5, the full variable domain is DSGVTQTPKHLITATGQRVTLRCSPRSGDLSVYWYQQSLDQGLQFLIQYYNGEERAKGNILERFSAQQFPDLHSELNLSSLELGDSALYFCASSRQGGDQPQHFGDGTRLSIL.

This sequence joins TRBV20-1 and TRBJ2-1; a possible D gene is TRBD1 (6 bases). Germline V gene sequence: CDR1 DFQATT, CDR2 SNEGSKA (reference sequence). The V end lost 8 bases, the J end lost 5 bases, and 13 bases lay between the germline ends. This CDR3 has 12 amino acids. CDR3 loop: CSSRDNHNEQFF. DNA for the CDR3: TGCAGTTCCCGGGACAACCACAATGAGCAGTTCTTC.

This clonotype was seen a few times. J is TRBJ2-5 and V is TRBV4-3, with a tentative D call TRBD2 (5 bases). Germline values: CDR1 LGHNA, CDR2 YSLEER. Trimming stripped 0 bases from V and 7 bases from J, with 12 bases between. This CDR3 contains 14 residues. The CDR3 spells CASSQETGLGTQYF. As DNA, the CDR3 is TGCGCCAGCAGCCAAGAGACGGGGTTGGGGACCCAGTACTTC.

This chain joins TRBV7-2 and TRBJ1-2, with unresolved D. The CDR3 is 12 residues long. V shed 4 bases and J shed 8 bases, with 11 bases lying between them. Per germline, CDR1 SGHTA and CDR2 FQGNSA. CDR3 DNA: TGTGCCAGCAGCTGGGATGCGGAAGGCTACACCTTC. It specifies CASSWDAEGYTF. Filled out from reference TRBV7-2 and TRBJ1-2, the complete variable domain reads GAGVSQSPSNKVTEKGKDVELRCDPISGHTALYWYRQSLGQGLEFLIYFQGNSAPDKSGLPSDRFSAERTGGSVSTLTIQRTQQEDSAVYLCASSWDAEGYTFGSGTRLTVV.

V is TRBV18 and J is TRBJ2-7; maybe TRBD1 (6 bases). The CDR3 is made up of 14 amino acids. V dropped 6 bases and J dropped 0 bases, with 12 bases sitting between them. The V gene's germline CDR1 is KGHSH and CDR2 LQKENI. The CDR3 DNA reads as TGTGCCAGCTCCCGGGACAAGAACTCCTACGAGCAGTACTTC. It yields the protein CASSRDKNSYEQYF. Complete variable domain (other parts from reference TRBV18 and TRBJ2-7): NAGVMQNPRHLVRRRGQEARLRCSPMKGHSHVYWYRQLPEEGLKFMVYLQKENIIDESGMPKERFSAEFPKEGPSILRIQQVVRGDSAAYFCASSRDKNSYEQYFGPGTRLTVT.

This clonotype appeared a few times. This chain joins TRBV9 and TRBJ1-2, with 7 positions matching TRBD1. CDR3 length: 14 residues. Germline CDR1 and CDR2: SGDLS and YYNGEE. V lost 4 bases to trimming and J lost 2 bases; unmatched junction nucleotides: 5. The CDR3 reads CASSPPTGNYGYTF. CDR3 DNA sequence: TGTGCCAGCAGCCCCCCGACAGGGAACTATGGCTACACCTTC.

This chain connects TRBV29-1 to TRBJ2-2; possible D gene TRBD1, 6 bases. V was trimmed by 8 bases and J by 1 base, leaving 11 bases between them. In germline, CDR1 is SQVTM, CDR2 ANQGSEA. This CDR3 contains 13 residues. The CDR3 DNA reads as TGCAGCTACAGGGAGAAGAACACCGGGGAGCTGTTTTTT. This sequence encodes CSYREKNTGELFF.

This clonotype is a singleton in its sample. This chain connects TRBV7-2 to TRBJ2-1, with a weak D call TRBD1 (8 bases). Trimming removed 3 bases at V and 8 bases at J, with 17 bases between. Germline V gene lookup returns CDR1 SGHTA and CDR2 FQGNSA. This CDR3 is 15 amino acids long. CDR3 sequence reads: CASSFTGGAGYEQFF. CDR3 bases: TGTGCCAGCAGCTTCACAGGGGGGGCAGGTTATGAGCAGTTCTTC.

CDR3 nucleotide sequence: TGTGCCAGCAGCTTAGAGGGAGTCTCTGGCTACACCTTC. Encoded protein: CASSLEGVSGYTF. The chain recombines TRBV7-2 with TRBJ1-2; the D is unclear. V lost 1 base to trimming and J lost 7 bases, with 10 bases between them. The CDR3 sequence is 13 residues long. CDR1 is SGHTA and CDR2 is FQGNSA in the germline V gene.

This clonotype was seen more than once but under ten times. The rearrangement joins TRBV24-1 to TRBJ1-2, with 7 bases identical to TRBD1. There are 14 residues in the CDR3. Trimming at V came to 3 bases and at J to 4 bases, leaving 4 bases not matched to a gene. CDR1 and CDR2 from the germline V gene are KGHDR and SFDVKD. This CDR3 is CATSDRGRVYGYTF. The CDR3 DNA sequence: TGTGCCACCAGTGATAGGGGGCGCGTCTATGGCTACACCTTC.

This clonotype was recorded a few times. Here the CDR3 reads CASSQVRVSSYEQYF. CDR3 nucleotide sequence: TGTGCCAGCAGCCAAGTACGAGTCAGCTCCTACGAGCAGTACTTC. The chain has TRBV4-2 and TRBJ2-7; no clear D. This CDR3 has 15 residues. The V end lost 1 base, the J end lost 0 bases, and 10 bases lay between the germline ends. Per the germline V gene, CDR1 is LGHNA and CDR2 is YNFKEQ.

Turning to this clonotype: The junction shows a germline mismatch at one end, possibly a read error. Here the CDR3 DNA reads TGTCCCAGCAGCTTAGGAGTTACCTACGAGCAGTACTTC. It codes for CPSSLGVTYEQYF. This chain links TRBV7-9 with TRBJ2-7; D gene unclear. The CDR3 has 13 amino acids. Germline V gene sequence: CDR1 SEHNR, CDR2 FQNEAQ (reference sequence).

This sequence joins TRBV12-3 or TRBV12-4 and TRBJ2-7; 7 nucleotides align to TRBD1. The CDR3 loop spans 16 amino acids. Trimming cost V 6 bases and J 2 bases; bases outside gene matches: 13. CDR3 DNA sequence: TGTGCCAGCAGAGTAAACCACAGGGGAAACCCCTACGAGCAGTACTTC. This sequence encodes CASRVNHRGNPYEQYF.

This clonotype was picked up a small number of times. The rearrangement joins TRBV6-1 to TRBJ2-7, with a weak D call TRBD1 (5 bases). The CDR3 is 13 residues long. Trimming cost V 3 bases and J 5 bases, with 11 bases left between them. Germline loops: CDR1 MNHNS, CDR2 SASEGT. The chain's CDR3 is CASSENSRDEQYF. DNA for the CDR3: TGTGCCAGCAGTGAGAATTCCAGGGACGAGCAGTACTTC.

This sequence joins TRBV7-2 and TRBJ2-3; D is undetermined. CDR1 and CDR2 from the germline V gene are SGHTA and FQGNSA. The CDR3 is 13 amino acids. V was shortened by 3 bases and J by 2 bases, with 6 bases between the two germline ends. In DNA, the CDR3 is TGTGCCAGCAGCTTCTACGACACAGATACGCAGTATTTT. Its translation: CASSFYDTDTQYF.

For this clonotype: One junction end does not reproduce the germline sequence, and a read error may be involved. The chain recombines TRBV20-1 with TRBJ2-4, with a weak D call TRBD2 (5 bases). Germline CDR1 is DFQATT and CDR2 is SNEGSKA (reference sequence). CDR3 length equals 13 residues. The CDR3 nucleotides are TGCAGTACTAGACACAATGCCAAAAACATTCAGTACTTC. Amino acid sequence: CSTRHNAKNIQYF.

With regard to this clonotype: This may be a read error, as it is one base from a much larger clone. The rearrangement uses TRBV6-5 and TRBJ2-3; D gene unclear. The CDR3 sequence is 14 residues long. CDR1 and CDR2 (germline): MNHEY, SVGAGI. The CDR3 DNA sequence: TGTGCCAGCAGTTACAGAAAGAGCATAGATACGCAGTATTTT. Encoded protein: CASSYRKSIDTQYF.

The chain is built from TRBV12-3 or TRBV12-4 and TRBJ2-1; 7 nucleotides align to TRBD2. V dropped 4 bases and J dropped 8; count of bases not matched to a gene: 8. This CDR3 has 14 residues. The CDR3: CASSSSGTGHEQFF. The DNA for the CDR3 is TGTGCCAGCAGTTCAAGCGGGACTGGCCATGAGCAGTTCTTC.

The rearrangement joins TRBV5-1 to TRBJ2-5, with D possibly matching TRBD1 (6 bases). Germline lookup yields CDR1 SGHRS and CDR2 YFSETQ. The CDR3 extends over 14 amino acids. Between the trimmed V and J ends, which lost 3 bases and 5 bases, there was a span of 14 bases. The CDR3 DNA reads TGCGCCAGCAGCTCCCGAGGACAGTCGGAGACCCAGTACTTC. This codes for CASSSRGQSETQYF.

With regard to this clonotype: Mismatch with germline at one junction end may stem from a read error. In nucleotides, the CDR3 is TGTGCCAGCAGTTTTTTATCGGGAGGGGCCAACTGTGGCTACACCTTC. This sequence encodes CASSFLSGGANCGYTF. The chain carries TRBV12-3 or TRBV12-4 and TRBJ1-2; TRBD1 might be the D (5 bases). There are 16 residues in the CDR3.

J is TRBJ1-2 and V is TRBV15; 8 positions agree with TRBD1. Germline V gene data show CDR1 as LNHNV and CDR2 as YYDKDF (reference sequence). V lost 4 bases, J lost 8 bases, and 3 bases stayed unmatched. This CDR3 has 12 amino acids. CDR3 in DNA: TGTGCCACCAGCACAGGGGGCAGCGGCTACACCTTC. This sequence encodes CATSTGGSGYTF.

The chain carries TRBV4-1 and TRBJ2-3, with 11 bases lining up with TRBD2. With 2 bases clipped from V and 4 bases from J, the junction kept 2 bases outside the gene matches. The germline V gene has CDR1 MGHRA and CDR2 YSYEKL. The CDR3 consists of 15 residues. The CDR3 here is CASSQHSGGADTQYF. DNA for the CDR3: TGCGCCAGCAGCCAACATAGCGGGGGGGCAGATACGCAGTATTTT.

This clonotype was observed a few times. V and J are TRBV7-3 and TRBJ2-4; D is unresolved. The end of the DNA is better explained by TRBJ2-5, so the J call may be wrong. The V gene's germline CDR1 is SGHTA and CDR2 FQGTGA. CDR3 size: 14 residues. As DNA, the CDR3 is TGTGCCAGCAGCTTGGACGGGCGTTTAGAGACCCAGTACTTC. As protein: CASSLDGRLETQYF.

This clonotype was observed a few times. The chain recombines TRBV20-1 with TRBJ1-2; tentatively, D is TRBD1 (5 bases). The ends were cut back, 1 base at V and 5 bases at J, with 11 bases in the middle. This CDR3 is built from 13 residues. Looked up from germline, CDR1 is DFQATT and CDR2 is SNEGSKA (reference sequence). This CDR3 reads CSARGQTDYGYTF. The CDR3 DNA reads TGCAGTGCTAGAGGACAGACCGATTATGGCTACACCTTC.